These 29 T cell receptor beta chains were sequenced from one sample in a study of prognosis after radiotherapy for stage I lung cancer. Genomic DNA provided the template from which TCR beta CDR3 was amplified by two-round multiplex PCR. Primers specific to each TRBV and TRBJ gene were used in first-round PCR. One entry per CDR3 protein, called by TCRdb with MiXCR from the multiplex PCR reads. Here the sample spans about 51,000 distinct CDR3 sequences, less than 35% being singletons. The specimen comprised PBMCs, sampled before or after stereotactic body radiation therapy (not recorded which). These receptors were collected from a donor aged 50 or older with non-small cell lung cancer.

A remark on this clonotype: Since a far larger clone is one base different, this is likely a read error. The chain employs TRBV11-3 and TRBJ2-3; no definite D call. This CDR3 is built from 14 residues. V was shortened by 4 bases and J by 2 bases, with 10 bases between the two germline ends. Germline loops: CDR1 SGHNT, CDR2 YENEEA. The CDR3 DNA is TGTGCCAGCAGCTCTTGGCGGAACACAGATACGCAGTATTTT. This gives the protein CASSSWRNTDTQYF.

This clonotype was detected ten times or more. V and J are TRBV7-2 and TRBJ2-2; D gene ambiguous. The CDR3 runs 14 residues. Germline CDR1 is SGHTA and CDR2 is FQGNSA. Between the trimmed V and J ends, which lost 5 bases and 0 bases, there was a span of 7 bases. CDR3 coding DNA: TGTGCCAGCAGCACCGGACCGAACACCGGGGAGCTGTTTTTT. This codes for CASSTGPNTGELFF.

The sample holds many counts of this clonotype. The chain uses TRBV12-3 or TRBV12-4 and TRBJ2-5; no clear D. This CDR3 comprises 11 residues. The ends were cut back, 6 bases at V and 3 bases at J, with 5 bases in the middle. CDR3 in DNA: TGTGCCAGCAGAGAAGAAGAGACCCAGTACTTC. Its protein product is CASREEETQYF.

This clonotype was counted at least ten times. This chain uses TRBV19 with TRBJ1-2; TRBD1 matches at 7 bases. Trimming at V came to 5 bases and at J to 8 bases, leaving 17 bases not matched to a gene. In germline, CDR1 is LNHDA, CDR2 SQIVND (reference sequence). The CDR3 has 16 amino acids. The CDR3 protein is CASSAEGAVRARGYTF. DNA for the CDR3: TGTGCCAGTAGTGCGGAGGGGGCAGTCAGGGCGAGAGGCTACACCTTC.

Notes on this clonotype: A much more abundant neighbour one base away suggests this may be a read error. V gene TRBV6-2 or TRBV6-3 combines with J gene TRBJ2-1; 10 bases map to TRBD2. This CDR3 has 15 amino acids. The J segment lost 15 bases and the V segment lost 7 bases, leaving 18 bases of the junction unmatched. Germline V gene lookup returns CDR1 MNHEY and CDR2 SVGEGT. The CDR3 sequence is CASNPSLAGVSGGFF. The CDR3 DNA reads as TGTGCCAGCAATCCCTCCCTAGCGGGAGTTTCGGGCGGGTTCTTC.

This clonotype occurred many times. V and J are TRBV5-1 and TRBJ1-1, with D tentatively TRBD1 (5 bases). This CDR3 has 15 residues. The V gene's germline CDR1 is SGHRS and CDR2 YFSETQ. Trimming took off 0 bases at V and 4 bases at J, with 13 bases between the two ends. CDR3 residues: CASSLGPSRVTEAFF. CDR3 bases: TGCGCCAGCAGCTTGGGACCTAGCAGGGTCACTGAAGCTTTCTTT.

This clonotype was counted many times. The chain joins TRBV18 to TRBJ1-5; possibly TRBD1 for D (6 bases). Germline V gene lookup returns CDR1 KGHSH and CDR2 LQKENI. This CDR3 has 15 amino acids. V gave up 6 bases and J gave up 0 bases, with 12 bases separating them. CDR3 amino acids: CASSPGQISNQPQHF. CDR3 sequence (DNA): TGTGCCAGCTCCCCGGGACAAATTAGCAATCAGCCCCAGCATTTT.

As concerns this clonotype: A junction boundary mismatches the germline segment, possibly from a read error. DNA of the CDR3: TGCGTCAGCAGCTTTGCAGGAAACGGTGAAGCTTTCTTT. Its translation is CVSSFAGNGEAFF. The chain uses TRBV5-1 and TRBJ1-1; D gene unclear. The CDR3 sequence is 13 residues long. Germline-derived CDR1 and CDR2 are SGHRS and YFSETQ.

This rearrangement joins TRBV7-9 to TRBJ2-4, with 7 nucleotides matching TRBD2. There are 12 residues in the CDR3. CDR1 SEHNR and CDR2 FQNEAQ come from the germline V gene (reference sequence). V was pared by 5 bases and J by 10 bases, with 5 bases of the junction left unmatched. The CDR3 bases are TGTGCCAGCAGCGAAGGACTAGGGATTCAGTACTTC. Encoded protein: CASSEGLGIQYF.

This clonotype occurred many times. DNA of the CDR3: TGTGCCAGCGGGGGCACTGAAGCTTTCTTT. Amino acids: CASGGTEAFF. The rearrangement links TRBV2 to TRBJ1-1, with TRBD1 as a possible D gene (5 bases). Germline assignment: CDR1 SNHLY and CDR2 FYNNEI. Trimming stripped 8 bases from V and 4 bases from J, with 5 bases between. This CDR3 contains 10 residues.

The V gene is TRBV20-1, the J gene TRBJ2-7; 8 bases are a match to TRBD2. The germline gives CDR1 DFQATT, CDR2 SNEGSKA (reference sequence). This CDR3 spans 17 amino acids. V lost 6 bases to trimming and J lost 4 bases; unmatched junction nucleotides: 20. The chain's CDR3 is CSAPLSMFGRATYEQYF. The CDR3 bases are TGCAGTGCCCCCCTTTCTATGTTCGGGAGGGCTACGTACGAGCAGTACTTC.

This clonotype qualifies as medium-sized. The rearrangement joins TRBV28 to TRBJ2-3; 10 bases fit TRBD2. This CDR3 is built from 16 residues. Germline V gene lookup returns CDR1 MDHEN and CDR2 SYDVKM. Germline trimming cut 6 bases from V and 4 bases from J; bases unmatched to any gene: 10. CDR3 amino acids: CASSPISGRSADTQYF. CDR3 nucleotides: TGTGCCAGCAGCCCTATTAGCGGGAGGTCCGCAGATACGCAGTATTTT.

This clonotype was recorded at least ten times. V is TRBV19 and J is TRBJ1-5, with 10 positions matching TRBD1. The CDR3 is made up of 13 amino acids. CDR1 and CDR2 from the germline V gene are LNHDA and SQIVND (reference sequence). V lost 6 bases and J lost 4; bases outside the gene matches: 0. The CDR3 is CASRDRGNQPQHF. The DNA for the CDR3 is TGTGCCAGTAGGGACAGGGGGAATCAGCCCCAGCATTTT. The full variable domain, completed using reference TRBV19 and TRBJ1-5, is DGGITQSPKYLFRKEGQNVTLSCEQNLNHDAMYWYRQDPGQGLRLIYYSQIVNDFQKGDIAEGYSVSREKKESFPLTVTSAQKNPTAFYLCASRDRGNQPQHFGDGTRLSIL.

This clonotype was recorded many times. A much larger clone lies one base from this, so it may be a read error. The chain has TRBV4-3 and TRBJ2-2; a weak D match, TRBD2 (6 bases). Germline lookup yields CDR1 LGHNA and CDR2 YSLEER. Trimming took off 0 bases at V and 4 bases at J, with 12 bases between the two ends. The CDR3 contains 16 residues. The CDR3 DNA reads as TGCGCCAGCAGCCAAGATCCCGGGGGTAGCACCGGGGAGCTGTTTTTT. Translated: CASSQDPGGSTGELFF.

This clonotype was found many times. V usage is TRBV7-9 and J usage is TRBJ2-1; D is undetermined. The germline V gene encodes CDR1 SEHNR and CDR2 FQNEAQ (reference sequence). The V gene lost 6 bases and the J gene lost 9 bases, with 15 bases spanning the gap. The CDR3 contains 13 residues. The CDR3: CASSYESSSEQFF. CDR3 DNA: TGTGCCAGCAGTTATGAAAGTTCTAGTGAGCAGTTCTTC.

Of note for this clonotype: This clone may be a read error of a much larger clone one base away. The chain has TRBV4-1 and TRBJ2-1; D might be TRBD1 (5 bases). The germline V gene has CDR1 MGHRA and CDR2 YSYEKL. The CDR3 is 13 residues long. The CDR3 is CASSQESGASTSF. Here the CDR3 DNA reads TGCGCCAGCAGCCAAGAATCTGGGGCCAGTACCTCCTTC.

This rearrangement joins TRBV9 to TRBJ2-1, with D possibly being TRBD1 (5 bases). Trimming shortened V by 0 bases and J by 3 bases, and 10 bases separated the two germline ends. The CDR3 has 15 residues. CDR1 is SGDLS and CDR2 is YYNGEE in the germline V gene. CDR3 region: CASSVGGQFYNEQFF. CDR3 nucleotide sequence: TGTGCCAGCAGCGTAGGCGGACAATTCTACAATGAGCAGTTCTTC.

This chain links TRBV6-5 with TRBJ2-7, with 8 nucleotides matching TRBD1. Germline V gene data show CDR1 as MNHEY and CDR2 as SVGAGI. V gave up 0 bases and J gave up 10 bases; unmatched junction bases: 14. The CDR3 length is 16 residues. CDR3 sequence (DNA): TGTGCCAGCAGTTACTCGACAGGGGCTACTCCCTGCGATCAGTACTTC. Translating it yields CASSYSTGATPCDQYF.

The table lists this clonotype with many counts. This chain links TRBV7-9 with TRBJ2-1, with unresolved D. The CDR3 extends over 12 amino acids. The germline V gene encodes CDR1 SEHNR and CDR2 FQNEAQ (reference sequence). The germline V and J ends were trimmed by 5 bases and 15 bases, with 17 bases remaining between them. The chain's CDR3 is CASSPAPRLRFF. CDR3 sequence (DNA): TGTGCCAGCAGCCCCGCCCCGAGGTTGAGGTTCTTC.

About this clonotype: A much larger clone lies one base from this, so it may be a read error. The chain couples TRBV10-3 to TRBJ2-7, with D unclear. CDR1 is ENHRY and CDR2 is SYGVKD in the germline V gene. This CDR3 is 15 amino acids long. Trimming removed 2 bases from V and 3 bases from J, with 14 bases in between. CDR3: CAISETMAVVYEQYF. The CDR3 region has the DNA TGTGCCATCAGTGAGACTATGGCCGTGGTCTACGAGCAGTACTTC.

The genes are TRBV20-1 and TRBJ2-4, with TRBD2 as a possible D gene (5 bases). The CDR3 covers 15 residues. CDR1 and CDR2 (germline): DFQATT, SNEGSKA (reference sequence). V dropped 6 bases and J dropped 0 bases, with 15 bases sitting between them. The CDR3 sequence is CSARVGELAKNIQYF. The CDR3 DNA sequence: TGCAGTGCCCGGGTCGGGGAGTTAGCCAAAAACATTCAGTACTTC.

This clonotype showed up many times. The gene calls are TRBV5-1 and TRBJ2-2, with 12 bases identical to TRBD2. The germline CDR1 and CDR2 sequences are SGHRS and YFSETQ. The V gene end was trimmed by 0 bases and the J gene end by 8 bases; junction bases not matched to a gene: 5. The length of the CDR3 is 16 residues. The CDR3 region is CASSLGLAGVTGELFF. CDR3 bases: TGCGCCAGCAGCTTGGGACTAGCGGGAGTAACGGGGGAGCTGTTTTTT.

To note about this clonotype: A much larger clone sits a single nucleotide away, making a read error possible. The J gene is TRBJ2-7, the V gene TRBV11-2, with a weak D call TRBD1 (6 bases). CDR1 and CDR2 from the germline V gene are SGHAT and FQNNGV. This CDR3 is 16 amino acids long. Trimming stripped 2 bases from V and 5 bases from J, with 19 bases between. The CDR3 sequence: CASSLYSSGVPNEQYF. In nucleotides, the CDR3 is TGTGCCAGCAGCTTATATAGCTCAGGGGTCCCCAACGAGCAGTACTTC.

This clonotype was observed many times. The V call is TRBV12-3 or TRBV12-4, the J call TRBJ2-1; D is unclear. This CDR3 contains 13 residues. Trimming removed 2 bases at V and 2 bases at J, with 4 bases between. DNA of the CDR3: TGTGCCAGCAGTTTATCCGCCTACAATGAGCAGTTCTTC. Translating gives CASSLSAYNEQFF.

This clonotype was detected ten times or more. The chain employs TRBV5-6 and TRBJ2-5; TRBD1 matches 7 bases. Germline CDR1 is SGHDT and CDR2 is YYEEEE. The junction had 10 bases not matched to a gene; V was cut back by 3 bases and J by 5 bases. CDR3 length equals 15 residues. CDR3 nucleotide sequence: TGTGCCAGCAGCTGGGGAGACAGGGCGGGCGAGACCCAGTACTTC. Translated: CASSWGDRAGETQYF.

This chain links TRBV6-2 or TRBV6-3 with TRBJ1-2; D gene uncertain. V gave up 5 bases and J gave up 5 bases, with 12 bases separating them. Germline loops: CDR1 MNHEY, CDR2 SVGEGT. This CDR3 has 13 amino acids. Here the CDR3 reads CASSPLPGYGYTF. The CDR3 DNA reads TGTGCCAGCAGTCCCCTCCCGGGGTATGGCTACACCTTC.

Points on this clonotype: With a far larger clone one base away, a read error is the likely cause. This chain connects TRBV6-9 to TRBJ2-1, with a possible D match to TRBD2 (5 bases). CDR1 MNHGY and CDR2 SVAAGI come from the germline V gene. There are 15 residues in the CDR3. CDR3 sequence: CASSFQGLGSNDQFF. As DNA, the CDR3 is TGTGCCAGCAGTTTTCAAGGACTGGGCTCTAATGATCAGTTCTTC.

Of note for this clonotype: A much larger clone lies a single base off, so this may be a read error. The V call is TRBV29-1, the J call TRBJ2-6; D possibly matches TRBD1 or TRBD2 (5 bases each). CDR1 and CDR2 from the germline V gene are SQVTM and ANQGSEA. V lost 0 bases to trimming and J lost 0 bases, with 15 bases between them. The CDR3 extends over 18 amino acids. CDR3 nucleotides: TGCAGCGTTGAAGACGGGGCGGAGCCCCTCTCTGGGGCCAACGTCCTGACTTTC. Protein: CSVEDGAEPLSGANVLTF.

Concerning this clonotype: A much more abundant neighbour one base away suggests this may be a read error. V is TRBV6-1 and J is TRBJ2-5; 11 bases align to TRBD2. Germline V gene sequence: CDR1 MNHNS, CDR2 SASEGT. The CDR3 covers 16 residues. The CDR3 bases are TGTGCCAGCAAACGGACTAGCGGGTTGTACCAAGAGACCAAGTACTTC. Translated, it gives CASKRTSGLYQETKYF.